Shown below are 4 T cell receptor beta chains from a single sample sequenced in a study of cytomegalovirus exposure and HLA in healthy donors. This PCR relied on a set of 60 Vbeta primers and 13 Jbeta primers. Profiling relied on immunoSEQ multiplex PCR, and the TCRdb table lists in-frame clones only, not all of them. In the table there are about 200,000 clones, around 80% of which are singletons. The sequenced material came from PBMCs. Receptor source: a man aged 40-49 years in good health and CMV-seropositive.

This clone appeared a single time. The V gene is TRBV2, the J gene TRBJ2-5; 13 bases map to TRBD2. CDR1 SNHLY and CDR2 FYNNEI come from the germline V gene. The CDR3 covers 15 residues. V was clipped by 1 base and J by 4 bases; unmatched bases: 0. In DNA form, the CDR3 reads TGTGCCAGCAGTGAAGGACTAGCGGGAGGAGAGACCCAGTACTTC. Its translation: CASSEGLAGGETQYF.

About this clone: The junction departs from the called germline gene at one end, perhaps through a read error. For the CDR3, the DNA is TGTGCTAGCAGCTTAGTTCGGGGAGGCACAGATACGCAGTATTTT. Translated, it gives CASSLVRGGTDTQYF. The chain couples TRBV7-7 to TRBJ2-3; D is possibly TRBD2 (5 bases). This CDR3 is built from 15 residues. CDR1 and CDR2 (germline): SSHAT, FNYEAQ (reference sequence).

V is TRBV6-1 and J is TRBJ1-5; D unclear. Trimming stripped 2 bases from V and 1 base from J, with 6 bases between. In germline, CDR1 is MNHNS, CDR2 SASEGT. The CDR3 loop spans 14 amino acids. In DNA, the CDR3 is TGTGCCAGCAGTGAAATAATAAGCAATCAGCCCCAGCATTTT. It is translated as CASSEIISNQPQHF.

CDR3: CSVGGQGNGYTF. The CDR3 DNA is TGCAGCGTTGGTGGACAGGGTAATGGCTACACCTTC. The chain is built from TRBV29-1 and TRBJ1-2; 8 nucleotides match TRBD1. Germline CDR1 is SQVTM and CDR2 is ANQGSEA. V shed 4 bases, J shed 6 bases, and the junction held 4 bases outside the gene matches. The CDR3 length is 12 residues. The full variable domain, rest sourced from reference TRBV29-1 and TRBJ1-2, is SAVISQKPSRDICQRGTSLTIQCQVDSQVTMMFWYRQQPGQSLTLIATANQGSEATYESGFVIDKFPISRPNLTFSTLTVSNMSPEDSSIYLCSVGGQGNGYTFGSGTRLTVV.